This TCR beta chain was identified during a study of technical replicates of blood from several donors. Assay used: immunoSEQ multiplex PCR; TCRdb lists only in-frame clones, some missing. The profile covers 50,000 to 80,000 clones, with approximately 86% appearing a single time and over 4.5% taken by the ten largest. Trimming pared 1 base from V and 0 bases from J, leaving 7 bases between. The germline CDR1 and CDR2 sequences are SGHTA and FQGNSA. This CDR3 contains 15 residues. The sequencing input was PBMCs. This clonotype originated in a human donor in good health. Some clones in this sample may be carry-over from other donors' samples. The chain recombines TRBV7-2 with TRBJ2-4; D unresolved. The CDR3 DNA is TGTGCCAGCAGCTTAGAGCAGGTAGCCAAAAACATTCAGTACTTC. Translating gives CASSLEQVAKNIQYF.